This entry features one TCR beta chain sequence. Its specificity is unknown. The germline CDR1 and CDR2 sequences are KGHSH and LQKENI. The CDR3 extends over 14 amino acids. Trimming took off 1 base at V and 2 bases at J, with 8 bases between the two ends. Assay used: immunoSEQ multiplex PCR; TCRdb lists only in-frame clones, some missing. The sample consists of 25,000 or so clones, approximately 88% of them appearing once. Sample time point: cycle 4 day 1 (C4D1), after less than seven weeks of nivolumab. Brentuximab vedotin exposure varied, and every patient relapsed after autologous stem cell transplantation. This sample is drawn from a study of PD-1 blockade in classical Hodgkin lymphoma. Study outcomes and limitations: Significantly greater TCR diversity emerged by C4D1 in CD4+ cells but not CD8+ cells.

This material consisted of peripheral blood mononuclear cells (PBMCs), taken before the fourth cycle of nivolumab. The rearrangement uses TRBV18 and TRBJ2-5; D is ambiguous. The origin of this receptor is a human donor with classical Hodgkin lymphoma. The DNA for the CDR3 is TGTGCCAGCTCACCACGACGACGGCAAGAGACCCAGTACTTC. Translated, it gives CASSPRRRQETQYF.